Detailed here is one T cell receptor (beta chain). Its cognate antigen is unknown. Its ends do not fully match the called genes, so a read error is possible. The data stem from a study of graft-versus-host responses after intestinal transplantation. Study as a whole: Every recipient underwent anti-thymocyte globulin induction, then tacrolimus and steroids for around three years. General study results and limits: In patients with graft-donor T cell macrochimerism, allograft graft-versus-host to host-versus-graft clonal ratios were high. The recipient marrow held GvH clones, and some of them showed up first in ileum or blood. Declines in HvG clones occurring early post-transplant were associated with peak circulating GvH clone levels.

TCRdb's table, derived via immunoSEQ multiplex PCR, lists solely in-frame clones and lacks some. The profile shows about 38,000 clones, roughly 87% of them singletons. The CDR3 runs to 13 residues. J is TRBJ1-6 and V is TRBV5-3; D unresolved. TRBV5-3 is given ORF status, its function remaining uncertain. The sequencing here drew on PBMCs, taken about 1,000 days after transplant. The clonotype originates from a human patient who received an intestinal transplant, so some T cells may come from the graft donor. The CDR3 DNA sequence: TGTGCCAGCAGCTTAACAGATAATTCACCCCTCCACTTT. Encoded protein: CASSLTDNSPLHF.